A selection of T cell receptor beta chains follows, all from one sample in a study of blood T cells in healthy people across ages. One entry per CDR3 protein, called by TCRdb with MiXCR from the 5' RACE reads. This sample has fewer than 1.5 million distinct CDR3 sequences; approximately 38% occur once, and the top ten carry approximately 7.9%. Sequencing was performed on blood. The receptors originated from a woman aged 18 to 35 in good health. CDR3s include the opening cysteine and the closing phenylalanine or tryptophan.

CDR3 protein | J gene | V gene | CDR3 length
CSVKGGSTYEQYF | NA | TRBV29-1 | 13
CASSLAEGGTYGYTF | TRBJ1-2 | TRBV5-1 | 15
CASSAGGDIQYF | TRBJ2-4 | TRBV6-5 | 12
CASSKVTNLAKNIQYF | TRBJ2-4 | TRBV21-1 | 16
CASSQDGPGEKLFF | TRBJ1-4 | TRBV4-1 | 14
CASSSQRASSYNEQFF | TRBJ2-1 | TRBV28 | 16
CASNQQGYSFEQYF | TRBJ2-5 | TRBV14 | 14
CASSYGGALAKNIQYF | TRBJ2-4 | TRBV6-2/TRBV6-3 | 16
CASSPYPSALEGEQFF | TRBJ2-1 | TRBV12-3/TRBV12-4 | 16
CSVEGTSGSNEQNF | TRBJ2-7 | TRBV29-1 | 14
CASSPDAGTYEQYF | TRBJ2-7 | TRBV5-1 | 14
CSASRTLQETQFF | NA | TRBV20-1 | 13
CASSPTRSSGYGYTF | TRBJ1-2 | TRBV13 | 15
CASSSVGAMNPYNEQFF | TRBJ2-1 | TRBV11-2 | 17
CASIIGDRVYNEQYF | TRBJ2-7 | TRBV7-9 | 15
CASSQGLGVNNEQFF | TRBJ2-1 | TRBV4-1 | 15
CSAQTAAYGYTF | TRBJ1-2 | TRBV20-1 | 12
CASSPTAGSNIQYF | TRBJ2-4 | TRBV3-1 | 14
CASSVTRDRYEQYF | TRBJ2-7 | TRBV7-2 | 14
CASSQDGRNTEAFF | TRBJ1-1 | TRBV3-1 | 14
CASSEYGTGVGYTF | TRBJ1-2 | TRBV25-1 | 14
CASSQVSSGSADTQYF | TRBJ2-3 | TRBV3-1 | 16
CASSSLGSGETQYF | TRBJ2-5 | TRBV28 | 14
CASSAPPPESSYNEQYF | TRBJ2-7 | TRBV9 | 17
CASSDAGTGTYEQYF | TRBJ2-7 | TRBV2 | 15
CASSLRGRDRNEKLFF | TRBJ1-4 | TRBV7-9 | 16
CASSPYPSWTEMNTEAFF | TRBJ1-1 | TRBV27 | 18
CASSLRDWRYNEQYF | NA | TRBV7-2 | 15